The 32 T cell receptor beta chains presented below share a single source sample, sequenced in a study of regulatory T cells in long-lasting Graves disease. Time point given: persistent/refractory GD, antithyroid drugs over 5 years with positive TRAb. The TCR library was made from RNA that had been extracted from PBMCs in TRIzol. Libraries of TCR beta came from iRepertoire HTBI primers plus Arm-PCR of CDR3 regions. Each CDR3 protein gets one entry after TCRdb re-called the multiplex PCR reads with MiXCR. The table lists roughly 450,000 distinct CDR3 sequences, around 22% of them singletons. This sample comprised peripheral blood mononuclear cells (PBMCs), obtained when the disease was refractory, from a patient treated with antithyroid drugs. The receptors were gathered from a female donor with Graves disease.

The chain uses TRBV6-1 and TRBJ2-7, with D possibly being TRBD1 (7 bases). V shed 10 bases and J shed 6 bases, with 13 bases lying between them. The germline V gene has CDR1 MNHNS and CDR2 SASEGT. This CDR3 is built from 11 residues. For the CDR3, the DNA is TGTGCCACTTCAGGGGGAGGCGAGCAGTACTTC. This translates into CATSGGGEQYF.

This clonotype was observed a handful of times. The rearrangement uses TRBV19 and TRBJ2-6; the D gene is possibly TRBD2 (6 bases). The germline V gene encodes CDR1 LNHDA and CDR2 SQIVND (reference sequence). The CDR3 is 16 residues long. Trimming removed 3 bases at V and 2 bases at J, with 11 bases between. CDR3 coding DNA: TGTGCCAGTAGTATCCCCACGGGGGCTGGGGCCAACGTCCTGACTTTC. This encodes CASSIPTGAGANVLTF. Full variable domain (remainder filled in from reference TRBV19 and TRBJ2-6): DGGITQSPKYLFRKEGQNVTLSCEQNLNHDAMYWYRQDPGQGLRLIYYSQIVNDFQKGDIAEGYSVSREKKESFPLTVTSAQKNPTAFYLCASSIPTGAGANVLTFGAGSRLTVL.

The rearrangement uses TRBV28 and TRBJ2-7, with TRBD1 matching 7 bases. The V gene end was trimmed by 4 bases and the J gene end by 4 bases; junction bases not matched to a gene: 10. The CDR3 covers 15 residues. Germline CDR1 and CDR2: MDHEN and SYDVKM. The CDR3 loop reads CASSSPGGSLYEQYF. In nucleotides, the CDR3 is TGTGCCAGCAGTTCACCAGGGGGTTCTCTATACGAGCAGTACTTC.

The CDR3 nucleotides read TGTGCCAGCAAACAAACCAGCGGGAGAGAGGGCGGGGAGCTGTTTTTT. Its translation: CASKQTSGREGGELFF. The rearrangement links TRBV27 to TRBJ2-2, with 8 bases that match TRBD2. With V trimmed by 7 bases and J by 7 bases, 14 bases remained unmatched. There are 16 residues in the CDR3. CDR1 and CDR2 from the germline V gene are MNHEY and SMNVEV (reference sequence).

This clonotype has a handful of counts. J is TRBJ2-5 and V is TRBV5-1; possibly TRBD2 for D (6 bases). Trimming stripped 4 bases from V and 5 bases from J, with 18 bases between. This CDR3 is 15 amino acids long. Germline values: CDR1 SGHRS, CDR2 YFSETQ. CDR3 DNA sequence: TGCGCCAGCAGCCTCCAAGGCGGGATGAGGGAGACCCAGTACTTC. Amino acids: CASSLQGGMRETQYF.

Concerning this clonotype itself: This CDR3 is missing its conserved last phenylalanine or tryptophan, likely due to a read error. The chain joins TRBV4-3 to TRBJ1-2; D gene ambiguous. Germline assignment: CDR1 LGHNA and CDR2 YSLEER. The CDR3 has 15 residues. V lost 0 bases and J lost 6, with 14 bases in between. This CDR3 reads CASSQDQPGGHGYTV. In DNA form, the CDR3 reads TGCGCCAGCAGCCAAGATCAACCGGGCGGGCATGGCTACACCGTC.

This clonotype was seen at least ten times. This chain connects TRBV7-3 to TRBJ2-1; D perhaps matches TRBD2 (5 bases). V lost 5 bases and J 14 bases, leaving 19 bases between the germline ends. Looked up from germline, CDR1 is SGHTA and CDR2 is FQGTGA. This CDR3 comprises 13 residues. The CDR3 DNA sequence: TGTGCCAGCAGCACTGATCCGGGATTTAGGGAGTTCTTC. Its protein is CASSTDPGFREFF.

The table lists this clonotype with a few counts. J is TRBJ1-5 and V is TRBV6-5, with D uncertain. Between the trimmed V and J ends, which lost 1 base and 3 bases, there was a span of 16 bases. The CDR3 contains 17 residues. CDR1 is MNHEY, CDR2 SVGAGI, per germline. The CDR3 reads CASSYLPPVGYNQPQHF. CDR3 bases: TGTGCCAGCAGTTACTTGCCCCCCGTCGGATACAATCAGCCCCAGCATTTT.

Remarks on this clonotype: A read error may account for a junction end that differs from germline. This chain uses TRBV7-2 with TRBJ2-2, with 8 positions matching TRBD2. This CDR3 comprises 15 residues. Germline lookup yields CDR1 SGHTA and CDR2 FQGNSA. CDR3 bases: TGTGCCAGCAGCTTTCAAGCGGGAGTAACCGGGGAGCCGTTTTTT. This sequence encodes CASSFQAGVTGEPFF.

This clonotype has just a few counts. This chain uses TRBV2 with TRBJ1-4; D is unresolved. V lost 7 bases, J lost 4 bases, and 10 bases lay in between. CDR1 is SNHLY and CDR2 is FYNNEI in the germline V gene. There are 13 residues in the CDR3. The CDR3 sequence: CASTPPSNEKLFF. CDR3 DNA: TGTGCCAGCACACCCCCCAGTAATGAAAAACTGTTTTTT.

The chain employs TRBV4-2 and TRBJ1-1; maybe TRBD1 (5 bases). Between the trimmed V and J ends, which lost 1 base and 0 bases, there was a span of 9 bases. This CDR3 has 15 residues. Germline values: CDR1 LGHNA, CDR2 YNFKEQ. The CDR3 region has the DNA TGTGCCAGCAGCCAAGTTTGGGACCTGAACACTGAAGCTTTCTTT. Its protein product is CASSQVWDLNTEAFF.

This clonotype showed up many times. In DNA form, the CDR3 reads TGTGCCAGCAGTCCACATACCGGGACAGGGGGCGACTACACCTTC. As protein: CASSPHTGTGGDYTF. The chain joins TRBV28 to TRBJ1-2; 12 nucleotides align to TRBD1. The CDR3 loop spans 15 amino acids. Looked up from germline, CDR1 is MDHEN and CDR2 is SYDVKM. V lost 5 bases and J lost 10; bases outside the gene matches: 11.

CDR3 protein: CAIRGMGRGAEQYF. In nucleotides, the CDR3 is TGCGCGATCCGGGGGATGGGCCGCGGGGCGGAGCAGTACTTC. The V and J genes are TRBV5-1 and TRBJ2-7; a weak D match, TRBD2 (6 bases). Germline CDR1 SGHRS, CDR2 YFSETQ. CDR3 length: 14 amino acids.

This clonotype occurred a few times. The genes are TRBV7-9 and TRBJ2-7, with 7 bases aligning to TRBD2. Trimming at V came to 4 bases and at J to 2 bases, leaving 14 bases not matched to a gene. The CDR3 spans 17 residues. Germline V gene sequence: CDR1 SEHNR, CDR2 FQNEAQ (reference sequence). The CDR3 loop is CASSSTGGSAKAYEQYF. DNA of the CDR3: TGTGCCAGCAGCTCCACGGGGGGAAGCGCTAAGGCCTACGAGCAGTACTTC. Full variable domain (rest looked up from reference TRBV7-9 and TRBJ2-7): DTGVSQNPRHKITKRGQNVTFRCDPISEHNRLYWYRQTLGQGPEFLTYFQNEAQLEKSRLLSDRFSAERPKGSFSTLEIQRTEQGDSAMYLCASSSTGGSAKAYEQYFGPGTRLTVT.

This clonotype was counted a few times. The chain is built from TRBV4-3 and TRBJ2-1, with TRBD2 matching 8 bases. Germline CDR1 and CDR2: LGHNA and YSLEER. This CDR3 has 15 amino acids. V trimming: 0 bases; J trimming: 5 bases; junction bases outside the gene matches: 3. CDR3 protein: CASSQDLAGNNEQFF. CDR3 sequence (DNA): TGCGCCAGCAGCCAAGATTTAGCGGGAAACAATGAGCAGTTCTTC.

The sample holds many counts of this clonotype. V gene TRBV6-1 combines with J gene TRBJ2-5; tentatively, D is TRBD2 (6 bases). CDR1 MNHNS and CDR2 SASEGT come from the germline V gene. CDR3 length equals 16 residues. The V and J ends lost 6 bases and 1 base respectively, with 18 bases between them. CDR3 sequence: CASRKMGISGQETQYF. The CDR3 DNA reads as TGTGCCAGCAGAAAAATGGGGATTAGCGGCCAAGAGACCCAGTACTTC.

Comment on this clonotype: Since a much larger clone is just one base distant, this may be a read error. The J gene is TRBJ2-7, the V gene TRBV28, with TRBD1 as a possible D gene (6 bases). The CDR3 is 19 amino acids. Germline CDR1 reads MDHEN; CDR2 reads SYDVKM. The CDR3 loop is CASSTSLTGRPVFHYGQYF. DNA for the CDR3: TGTGCCAGCAGTACTTCCCTAACAGGGCGACCCGTTTTTCACTACGGGCAGTACTTC.

The chain employs TRBV2 and TRBJ2-1, with 8 bases matching TRBD2. The CDR3 loop spans 15 amino acids. Trimming removed 3 bases from V and 4 bases from J; junction bases left unmatched: 5. Germline V lookup: CDR1 SNHLY, CDR2 FYNNEI. The CDR3 region is CASSDVAGSYNEQFF. The CDR3 nucleotides are TGTGCCAGCAGTGATGTAGCGGGATCATACAATGAGCAGTTCTTC.

The chain joins TRBV7-2 to TRBJ1-2; D might be TRBD1 (6 bases). The germline CDR1 and CDR2 sequences are SGHTA and FQGNSA. V was pared by 5 bases and J by 7 bases, with 14 bases between. This CDR3 contains 13 residues. The CDR3 nucleotides read TGTGCCAGCAGCACCGACGGGGGGCTTGGCTACACCTTC. Translating gives CASSTDGGLGYTF.

In nucleotides, the CDR3 is TGTGCCAGCAATATAGGCTGGGGAGATCATCAGCCCCAGCATTTT. The encoded protein is CASNIGWGDHQPQHF. This sequence joins TRBV28 and TRBJ1-5; the D is unclear. V lost 7 bases and J lost 5, with 18 bases in between. Germline values: CDR1 MDHEN, CDR2 SYDVKM. The CDR3 extends over 15 amino acids.

This clonotype was seen at least ten times. The chain uses TRBV2 and TRBJ1-2, with D maybe TRBD1 (6 bases). CDR1 is SNHLY and CDR2 is FYNNEI in the germline V gene. V was cut by 5 bases and J by 4 bases, with 11 bases left in between. The CDR3 extends over 13 amino acids. CDR3: CASSPEQGYGYTF. CDR3 in DNA: TGTGCCAGCAGTCCCGAACAGGGCTATGGCTACACCTTC.

In regard to this clonotype: One junction end does not reproduce the germline sequence, and a read error may be involved. The V and J genes are TRBV5-5 and TRBJ1-1, with D possibly being TRBD1 (5 bases). The CDR3 is made up of 11 amino acids. Per the germline V gene, CDR1 is SGHKS and CDR2 is YYEKEE (reference sequence). The CDR3 nucleotides are TGTGCCAGCACCTTGGGACGCGAAGCTTTCTTT. Encoded protein: CASTLGREAFF.

A remark on this clonotype: A much bigger clone sits one base away, suggesting this may be a read error. The chain couples TRBV11-2 to TRBJ2-1, with D unresolved. Germline CDR1 and CDR2: SGHAT and FQNNGV. Trimming left V 5 bases short and J 10 bases short, with 18 bases between. This CDR3 contains 14 residues. CDR3 protein: CASSQADKTYEQFF. The CDR3 DNA sequence: TGTGCCAGCAGCCAGGCCGACAAGACCTACGAGCAGTTCTTC.

This clonotype was seen a few times. The rearrangement joins TRBV28 to TRBJ1-5, with D possibly TRBD1 on 5 matching bases. Looked up from germline, CDR1 is MDHEN and CDR2 is SYDVKM. V lost 8 bases to trimming and J lost 15 bases, with 14 bases between them. The CDR3 is 10 amino acids. CDR3 residues: CASGRGEGHF. Here the CDR3 DNA reads TGTGCCAGCGGCCGGGGGGAGGGGCATTTT.

This clonotype appeared a few times. V is TRBV6-2 or TRBV6-3 and J is TRBJ1-1; tentative D call: TRBD1 (5 bases). CDR1 MNHEY and CDR2 SVGEGT come from the germline V gene. This CDR3 is 12 amino acids long. Trimming took off 7 bases at V and 2 bases at J, with 8 bases between the two ends. The chain's CDR3 is CASIRGNTEAFF. Here the CDR3 DNA reads TGTGCCAGCATTAGGGGTAACACTGAAGCTTTCTTT.

This clonotype was seen only a few times. V and J are TRBV7-2 and TRBJ1-3, with D tentatively TRBD1 (6 bases). Germline CDR1 is SGHTA and CDR2 is FQGNSA. The CDR3 runs to 17 residues. V lost 6 bases to trimming and J lost 0 bases, with 18 bases between them. Written as DNA, the CDR3 is TGTGCCAGCAGGCCTACACAAGGGGGGAGCTCTGGAAACACCATATATTTT. This translates into CASRPTQGGSSGNTIYF.

This clonotype was observed many times. V and J are TRBV6-1 and TRBJ1-1; D remains ambiguous. Deletions cut 11 bases from V and 7 bases from J, with 14 bases between. The germline CDR1 and CDR2 sequences are MNHNS and SASEGT. The length of the CDR3 is 11 residues. CDR3 DNA sequence: TGTGCCGCGGAGTCGGTCATTGAAGCTTTCTTT. Translation: CAAESVIEAFF.

V and J are TRBV2 and TRBJ2-7; D is undetermined. This CDR3 has 11 residues. The V gene's germline CDR1 is SNHLY and CDR2 FYNNEI. V gave up 3 bases and J gave up 3 bases, with 3 bases separating them. The CDR3 is CASSEYYEQYF. Here the CDR3 DNA reads TGTGCCAGCAGTGAGTACTACGAGCAGTACTTC. Drawing the rest from reference TRBV2 and TRBJ2-7, the complete variable domain is EPEVTQTPSHQVTQMGQEVILRCVPISNHLYFYWYRQILGQKVEFLVSFYNNEISEKSEIFDDQFSVERPDGSNFTLKIRSTKLEDSAMYFCASSEYYEQYFGPGTRLTVT.

This chain links TRBV4-3 with TRBJ2-7; TRBD1 agrees at 9 bases. Unmatched junction bases numbered 9, after V lost 1 base and J lost 8 bases. The germline CDR1 and CDR2 sequences are LGHNA and YSLEER. CDR3 size: 15 residues. The CDR3 region has the DNA TGCGCCAGCAGCCAAGGTGGGACAGGGTTTTCCCAGCAGTACTTC. It encodes CASSQGGTGFSQQYF.

CDR3 amino acids: CASSLFQTRGNEQFF. CDR3 coding DNA: TGTGCCAGCAGCTTATTCCAAACGCGGGGCAATGAGCAGTTCTTC. This chain links TRBV7-9 with TRBJ2-1, with D tentatively TRBD2 (6 bases). CDR3 length: 15 amino acids. Germline V gene data show CDR1 as SEHNR and CDR2 as FQNEAQ (reference sequence). V shed 2 bases and J shed 6 bases, with 14 bases lying between them.

V is TRBV20-1 and J is TRBJ1-6, with 7 positions matching TRBD1. V was pared by 6 bases and J by 10 bases, with 9 bases of the junction left unmatched. Germline loops: CDR1 DFQATT, CDR2 SNEGSKA (reference sequence). There are 13 residues in the CDR3. The chain's CDR3 is CSARGRGTSPLHF. CDR3 in DNA: TGCAGTGCCCGGGGCAGGGGGACATCACCCCTCCACTTT.

This clonotype was seen repeatedly, ten times or more. The chain recombines TRBV6-5 with TRBJ1-2, with 9 bases lining up with TRBD1. The V and J ends lost 2 bases and 7 bases, in that order; junction bases with no gene match: 11. CDR3 length: 16 amino acids. Germline CDR1 MNHEY, CDR2 SVGAGI. The DNA of the CDR3 is TGTGCCAGCAGTTACACCCCCGGACAGGGGATCGGTGGCTACACCTTC. Translating it yields CASSYTPGQGIGGYTF.